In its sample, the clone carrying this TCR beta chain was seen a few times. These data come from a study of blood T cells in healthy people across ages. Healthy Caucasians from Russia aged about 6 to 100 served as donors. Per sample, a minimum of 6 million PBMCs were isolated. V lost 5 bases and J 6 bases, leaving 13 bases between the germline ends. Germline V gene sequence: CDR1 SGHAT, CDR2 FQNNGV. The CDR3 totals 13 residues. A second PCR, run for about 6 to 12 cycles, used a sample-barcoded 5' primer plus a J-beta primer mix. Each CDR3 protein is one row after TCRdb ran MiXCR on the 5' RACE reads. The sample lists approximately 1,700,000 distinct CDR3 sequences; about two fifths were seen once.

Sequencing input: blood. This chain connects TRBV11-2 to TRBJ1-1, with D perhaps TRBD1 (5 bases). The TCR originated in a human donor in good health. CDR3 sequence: CASSPLEGAEAFF. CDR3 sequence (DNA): TGTGCCAGCAGCCCTCTAGAAGGGGCTGAAGCTTTCTTT.